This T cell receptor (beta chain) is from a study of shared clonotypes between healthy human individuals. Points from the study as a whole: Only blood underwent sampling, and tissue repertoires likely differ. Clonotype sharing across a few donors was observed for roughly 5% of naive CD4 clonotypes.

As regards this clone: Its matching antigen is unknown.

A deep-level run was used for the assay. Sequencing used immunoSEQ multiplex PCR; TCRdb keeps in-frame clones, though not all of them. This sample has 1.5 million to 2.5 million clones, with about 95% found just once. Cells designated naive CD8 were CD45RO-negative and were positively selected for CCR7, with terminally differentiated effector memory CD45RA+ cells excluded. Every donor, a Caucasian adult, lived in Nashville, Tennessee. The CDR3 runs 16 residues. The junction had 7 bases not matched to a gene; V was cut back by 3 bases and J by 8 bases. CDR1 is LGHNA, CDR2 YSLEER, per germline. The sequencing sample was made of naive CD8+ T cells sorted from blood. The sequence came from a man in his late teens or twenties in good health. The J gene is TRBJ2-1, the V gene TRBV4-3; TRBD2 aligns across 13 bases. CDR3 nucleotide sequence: TGCGCCAGCAGCCAGAGCAGGACTAGCGGGAGCGATGAGCAGTTCTTC. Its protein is CASSQSRTSGSDEQFF.